Below are 21 T cell receptor beta chains sequenced from a single sample in a study of cytomegalovirus exposure and HLA in healthy donors. TCRdb keeps only in-frame clones here, not all; method: immunoSEQ multiplex PCR. The data contain 50,000 to 80,000 clones, 75% to 90% of them singletons. Sequencing was done on a sample of PBMCs. Receptor source: a young woman in good health and CMV-seronegative.

The rearrangement joins TRBV5-1 to TRBJ1-3; 10 nucleotides line up with TRBD1. This CDR3 has 17 residues. Germline CDR1 reads SGHRS; CDR2 reads YFSETQ. The V and J ends lost 0 bases and 0 bases, in that order; junction bases with no gene match: 3. The CDR3 sequence: CASSLVGTGVSGNTIYF. CDR3 nucleotide sequence: TGCGCCAGCAGCTTGGTTGGGACAGGGGTCTCTGGAAACACCATATATTTT.

The CDR3 spells CASSSQLDRGGMETQYF. CDR3 sequence (DNA): TGTGCCAGCAGTTCACAACTGGACAGGGGGGGGATGGAGACCCAGTACTTC. The chain has TRBV27 and TRBJ2-5; 10 bases fit TRBD1. This CDR3 comprises 17 residues. CDR1 and CDR2 (germline): MNHEY, SMNVEV (reference sequence). Germline trimming cut 4 bases from V and 5 bases from J; bases unmatched to any gene: 13.

This clone was seen a handful of times. The chain joins TRBV7-9 to TRBJ2-1; the D gene is possibly TRBD1 (6 bases). V gave up 2 bases and J gave up 8 bases, with 10 bases separating them. Per germline, CDR1 SEHNR and CDR2 FQNEAQ (reference sequence). The length of the CDR3 is 13 residues. This chain's CDR3 is CASSLPRGDEQFF. In DNA form, the CDR3 reads TGTGCCAGCAGCTTACCCAGGGGCGATGAGCAGTTCTTC. Full variable domain (rest looked up from reference TRBV7-9 and TRBJ2-1): DTGVSQNPRHKITKRGQNVTFRCDPISEHNRLYWYRQTLGQGPEFLTYFQNEAQLEKSRLLSDRFSAERPKGSFSTLEIQRTEQGDSAMYLCASSLPRGDEQFFGPGTRLTVL.

The rearrangement joins TRBV5-1 to TRBJ2-3; 8 bases are shared with TRBD1. The CDR3 spans 15 residues. CDR1 SGHRS and CDR2 YFSETQ come from the germline V gene. The V and J ends lost 0 bases and 4 bases, in that order; junction bases with no gene match: 4. The CDR3 protein is CASSLADRGPDTQYF. The DNA for the CDR3 is TGCGCCAGCAGCTTGGCCGACAGGGGCCCAGATACGCAGTATTTT.

The CDR3 sequence: CASSQEETGTLETQYF. The CDR3 DNA reads as TGCGCCAGCAGCCAAGAGGAAACCGGGACACTAGAGACCCAGTACTTC. The genes are TRBV4-1 and TRBJ2-5; TRBD1 might be the D (6 bases). Per the germline V gene, CDR1 is MGHRA and CDR2 is YSYEKL. The CDR3 loop spans 16 amino acids. V was cut by 0 bases and J by 4 bases, with 15 bases left in between.

This chain's CDR3 is CSDVLGHNEQFF. CDR3 sequence (DNA): TGCAGCGACGTACTAGGGCACAATGAGCAGTTCTTC. The chain has TRBV29-1 and TRBJ2-1; D perhaps matches TRBD2 (5 bases). The CDR3 loop spans 12 amino acids. Germline values: CDR1 SQVTM, CDR2 ANQGSEA. Deletions cut 7 bases from V and 5 bases from J, with 12 bases between.

The J gene is TRBJ1-1, the V gene TRBV6-1; D gene unclear. The CDR3 totals 14 residues. Germline CDR1 MNHNS, CDR2 SASEGT. V lost 5 bases and J lost 1, with 11 bases in between. The CDR3 reads CASSHTLENTEAFF. The CDR3 DNA reads TGTGCCAGCAGTCACACCCTCGAGAACACTGAAGCTTTCTTT.

This clone came up a few times. This chain joins TRBV7-9 and TRBJ1-2, with D possibly being TRBD1 (5 bases). This CDR3 contains 14 residues. Germline CDR1 SEHNR, CDR2 FQNEAQ (reference sequence). The germline V and J ends were trimmed by 7 bases and 3 bases, with 15 bases remaining between them. The CDR3 reads CASNPSGGDYGYTF. As DNA, the CDR3 is TGTGCCAGCAACCCCTCAGGAGGGGACTATGGCTACACCTTC.

The chain has TRBV11-2 and TRBJ2-5; the match to TRBD2 covers 8 bases. In germline, CDR1 is SGHAT, CDR2 FQNNGV. J lost 2 bases, V lost 3 bases, and 5 bases had no gene match. This CDR3 has 15 amino acids. CDR3 loop: CASSFAGGPQETQYF. DNA of the CDR3: TGTGCCAGCAGCTTTGCGGGGGGACCTCAAGAGACCCAGTACTTC. Filled out from reference TRBV11-2 and TRBJ2-5, the complete variable domain reads EAGVAQSPRYKIIEKRQSVAFWCNPISGHATLYWYQQILGQGPKLLIQFQNNGVVDDSQLPKDRFSAERLKGVDSTLKIQPAKLEDSAVYLCASSFAGGPQETQYFGPGTRLLVL.

V is TRBV5-6 and J is TRBJ1-1, with 7 bases fitting TRBD1. V gave up 3 bases and J gave up 3 bases; unmatched junction bases: 17. CDR3 length equals 18 residues. CDR1 and CDR2 (germline): SGHDT, YYEEEE. DNA for the CDR3: TGTGCCAGCAGCTGGATCAGACAGGGATCGATTGTTTACACTGAAGCTTTCTTT. Its protein product is CASSWIRQGSIVYTEAFF.

The chain carries TRBV9 and TRBJ1-1, with 7 bases matching TRBD1. Trimming cost V 0 bases and J 3 bases; bases outside gene matches: 8. This CDR3 has 16 residues. Germline values: CDR1 SGDLS, CDR2 YYNGEE. CDR3 loop: CASSVVGTGAHTEAFF. The CDR3 nucleotides are TGTGCCAGCAGCGTAGTTGGAACAGGGGCGCACACTGAAGCTTTCTTT.

This sequence joins TRBV28 and TRBJ1-1; TRBD1 matches 7 bases. V gave up 4 bases and J gave up 4 bases; unmatched junction bases: 3. The CDR3 is made up of 13 amino acids. Germline V gives CDR1 MDHEN, CDR2 SYDVKM. CDR3 sequence reads: CASSSQGITEAFF. CDR3 nucleotides: TGTGCCAGCAGTTCACAGGGGATCACTGAAGCTTTCTTT.

V gene TRBV5-1 combines with J gene TRBJ2-1; 10 bases match TRBD2. The CDR3 runs 16 residues. CDR1 is SGHRS and CDR2 is YFSETQ in the germline V gene. Trimming took 3 bases from V and 0 from J; bases not matched to a gene: 3. DNA for the CDR3: TGCGCCAGCAGCTGGGCTAGCGGGAGCTCCTACAATGAGCAGTTCTTC. It yields the protein CASSWASGSSYNEQFF.

This chain uses TRBV18 with TRBJ2-1; the D gene is possibly TRBD1 (6 bases). V lost 2 bases to trimming and J lost 2 bases, with 10 bases between them. Germline values: CDR1 KGHSH, CDR2 LQKENI. There are 15 residues in the CDR3. The CDR3 region has the DNA TGTGCCAGCTCACCAAAGGACAGAACCTACAATGAGCAGTTCTTC. The encoded protein is CASSPKDRTYNEQFF.

The rearrangement joins TRBV20-1 to TRBJ2-5; D not resolved. Trimming took off 3 bases at V and 5 bases at J, with 7 bases between the two ends. The CDR3 is 11 amino acids. The V gene's germline CDR1 is DFQATT and CDR2 SNEGSKA (reference sequence). CDR3 protein: CSASVGETQYF. The CDR3 DNA is TGCAGTGCTAGCGTCGGGGAGACCCAGTACTTC.

This rearrangement joins TRBV4-1 to TRBJ2-1; 16 positions agree with TRBD2. This CDR3 contains 19 residues. With V trimmed by 0 bases and J by 8 bases, 10 bases remained unmatched. Germline CDR1 MGHRA, CDR2 YSYEKL. The CDR3 DNA sequence: TGCGCCAGCAGCCAAGATGCATTGGGGACTAGCGGGAGGGCATATGAGCAGTTCTTC. Its protein is CASSQDALGTSGRAYEQFF.

The gene calls are TRBV11-2 and TRBJ1-1, with 9 bases that match TRBD1. This CDR3 region has 16 residues. Germline values: CDR1 SGHAT, CDR2 FQNNGV. J gave up 0 bases and V 1 base, and 3 bases lay outside the gene matches. CDR3 region: CASSLGDRVMNTEAFF. The CDR3 nucleotides read TGTGCCAGCAGCTTAGGGGACAGGGTCATGAACACTGAAGCTTTCTTT.

The genes are TRBV7-9 and TRBJ1-1, with D unresolved. Per the germline V gene, CDR1 is SEHNR and CDR2 is FQNEAQ (reference sequence). The V end was cut by 3 bases, the J end by 11 bases, with 10 bases between. CDR3 size: 11 residues. In nucleotides, the CDR3 is TGTGCCAGCAGCTTGGAGATACGGGCTTTCTTT. Residues: CASSLEIRAFF.

The genes are TRBV19 and TRBJ1-1, with D possibly being TRBD1 (6 bases). The length of the CDR3 is 13 residues. Looked up from germline, CDR1 is LNHDA and CDR2 is SQIVND (reference sequence). V lost 2 bases, J lost 4 bases, and 8 bases lay in between. The CDR3 sequence is CASSIMGATEAFF. CDR3 nucleotides: TGTGCCAGTAGTATAATGGGGGCCACTGAAGCTTTCTTT.

This CDR3 reads CASSFENSYEQYF. DNA of the CDR3: TGCGCCAGCAGCTTCGAGAACTCCTACGAGCAGTACTTC. The chain is built from TRBV5-1 and TRBJ2-7; D is ambiguous. The CDR3 has 13 amino acids. Germline V gives CDR1 SGHRS, CDR2 YFSETQ. Trimming left V 2 bases short and J 0 bases short, with 6 bases between.

V usage is TRBV7-9 and J usage is TRBJ2-7, with a possible D match to TRBD1 (6 bases). The CDR3 consists of 13 residues. Germline V gene data show CDR1 as SEHNR and CDR2 as FQNEAQ (reference sequence). With 5 bases removed from V and 0 bases from J, the gap between germline ends came to 8 bases. The CDR3 region is CASSRDTSYEQYF. The DNA of the CDR3 is TGTGCCAGCAGCCGGGACACCTCCTACGAGCAGTACTTC. Looking up the rest from reference TRBV7-9 and TRBJ2-7 gives the full variable domain: DTGVSQNPRHKITKRGQNVTFRCDPISEHNRLYWYRQTLGQGPEFLTYFQNEAQLEKSRLLSDRFSAERPKGSFSTLEIQRTEQGDSAMYLCASSRDTSYEQYFGPGTRLTVT.